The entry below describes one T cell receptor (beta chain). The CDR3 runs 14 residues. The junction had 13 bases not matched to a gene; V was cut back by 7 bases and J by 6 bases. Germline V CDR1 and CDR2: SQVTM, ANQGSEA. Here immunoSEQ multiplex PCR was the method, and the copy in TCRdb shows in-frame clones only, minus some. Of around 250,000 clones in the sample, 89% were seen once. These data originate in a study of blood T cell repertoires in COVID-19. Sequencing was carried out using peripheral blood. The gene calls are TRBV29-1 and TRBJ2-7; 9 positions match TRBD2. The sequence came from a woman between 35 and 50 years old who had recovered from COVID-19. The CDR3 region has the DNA TGCAGCGCTGTCGAAGGACTAGCGTCTTCCGAGCAGTACTTC. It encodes CSAVEGLASSEQYF.